Presented here are 5 T cell receptor beta chains from one specimen sequenced in a study of T cells after yellow fever vaccination (dated by TCRdb to the late 2010s). Interpreted using the paper, the treatment or condition label stands for: live attenuated yellow fever vaccine strain. The library was obtained by 5' RACE. The sequencing machine was an Illumina HiSeq 2500. TCRdb passed the public sequencing reads through fastp at Q25 and MiXCR, retaining productive beta sequences. When rows share a CDR3 protein, they turn into one entry using the most common DNA and genes. Across this sample there are just under 600,000 distinct CDR3 sequences, with roughly 12% seen only once. The ten most abundant clones make up roughly an eighth of the sample. The sample in question was PBMCs, obtained on the day of the yellow fever booster vaccination. The receptor set was obtained from a man aged 30 to 45 who received the YFV17D yellow fever vaccine.

This clonotype came up a few times. The genes are TRBV7-2 and TRBJ2-5; D unclear. The CDR3 spans 11 residues. Germline V gene sequence: CDR1 SGHTA, CDR2 FQGNSA. Trimming stripped 8 bases from V and 2 bases from J, with 6 bases between. In nucleotides, the CDR3 is TGTGCCAGCGCGTCGCAAGAGACCCAGTACTTC. Protein product: CASASQETQYF.

This clonotype has more than one count but fewer than ten. J is TRBJ2-2 and V is TRBV5-1; D remains ambiguous. V was clipped by 3 bases and J by 3 bases, with 18 bases between them. Looked up from germline, CDR1 is SGHRS and CDR2 is YFSETQ. The CDR3 has 17 amino acids. The CDR3 DNA reads TGCGCCAGCAGCTCCGCGAATCTGGTTTTCGACACCGGGGAGCTGTTTTTT. Translation: CASSSANLVFDTGELFF.

This chain connects TRBV5-1 to TRBJ2-6, with D possibly matching TRBD2 (5 bases). This CDR3 has 15 residues. V lost 7 bases, J lost 4 bases, and 15 bases lay in between. The germline gives CDR1 SGHRS, CDR2 YFSETQ. Here the CDR3 reads CASRDALSGANVLTF. In nucleotides, the CDR3 is TGCGCCAGCCGGGATGCCTTATCCGGGGCCAACGTCCTGACTTTC.

This clonotype was observed a few times. This chain uses TRBV4-2 with TRBJ2-7; D is unresolved. The germline gives CDR1 LGHNA, CDR2 YNFKEQ. The CDR3 is 13 residues long. V lost 0 bases and J 7 bases, leaving 10 bases between the germline ends. In DNA form, the CDR3 reads TGTGCCAGCAGCCAAGAACGAGCGTGGGAGCAGTACTTC. Translation: CASSQERAWEQYF.

This chain links TRBV12-3 or TRBV12-4 with TRBJ1-4, with TRBD1 as a possible D gene (5 bases). With 2 bases removed from V and 5 bases from J, the gap between germline ends came to 12 bases. This CDR3 comprises 15 residues. The CDR3 region has the DNA TGTGCCAGCAGTTTAAGGTCGGGGCCCAATGAAAAACTGTTTTTT. Residues: CASSLRSGPNEKLFF.